The TCR beta chain under discussion was sequenced for a study of CD8 T cells in Susac syndrome. The study used healthy donors as controls matched for age and sex. On this clonotype: Its antigen is still unknown.

RNA was extracted with the RNeasy kit, and a quantity of roughly 0.45 to 1 ug was reverse transcribed using random hexamers. The method of amplification for TCR beta CDR3 was immunoSEQ multiplex PCR, covering 54 Vbeta and 13 Jbeta. TCRdb re-called the immunoSEQ multiplex PCR reads with MiXCR, one entry per CDR3 protein. The sample holds about 200,000 distinct CDR3 sequences, 95% seen once. Overall study results and limits: The study conceded that its TCR sequencing and HLA analysis involved relatively few individuals.

This CDR3 has 16 residues. V trimming: 6 bases; J trimming: 2 bases; junction bases outside the gene matches: 9. Germline V gives CDR1 LNHDA, CDR2 SQIVND (reference sequence). Sequences were obtained from CD4+ T cells from PBMCs. The genes are TRBV19 and TRBJ2-1, with 8 bases aligning to TRBD2. The TCR originated in a human donor in good health. Here the CDR3 reads CASSPTSGGPYNEQFF. Written as DNA, the CDR3 is TGTGCCAGTAGCCCTACTAGCGGAGGGCCCTACAATGAGCAGTTCTTC.